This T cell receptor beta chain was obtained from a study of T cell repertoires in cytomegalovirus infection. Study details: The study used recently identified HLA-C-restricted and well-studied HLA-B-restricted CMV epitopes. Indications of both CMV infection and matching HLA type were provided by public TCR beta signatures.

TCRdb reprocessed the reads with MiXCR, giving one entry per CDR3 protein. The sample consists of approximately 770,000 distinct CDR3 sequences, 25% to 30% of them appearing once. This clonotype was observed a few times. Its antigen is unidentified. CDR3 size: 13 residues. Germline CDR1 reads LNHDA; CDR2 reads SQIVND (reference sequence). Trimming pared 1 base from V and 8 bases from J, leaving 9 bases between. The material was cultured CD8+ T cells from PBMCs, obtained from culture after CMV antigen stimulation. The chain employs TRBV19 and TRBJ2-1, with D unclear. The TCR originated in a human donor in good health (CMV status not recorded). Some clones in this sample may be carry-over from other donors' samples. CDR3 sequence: CASSIGGVYEQFF. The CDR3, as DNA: TGTGCCAGTAGTATAGGTGGGGTCTATGAGCAGTTCTTC.